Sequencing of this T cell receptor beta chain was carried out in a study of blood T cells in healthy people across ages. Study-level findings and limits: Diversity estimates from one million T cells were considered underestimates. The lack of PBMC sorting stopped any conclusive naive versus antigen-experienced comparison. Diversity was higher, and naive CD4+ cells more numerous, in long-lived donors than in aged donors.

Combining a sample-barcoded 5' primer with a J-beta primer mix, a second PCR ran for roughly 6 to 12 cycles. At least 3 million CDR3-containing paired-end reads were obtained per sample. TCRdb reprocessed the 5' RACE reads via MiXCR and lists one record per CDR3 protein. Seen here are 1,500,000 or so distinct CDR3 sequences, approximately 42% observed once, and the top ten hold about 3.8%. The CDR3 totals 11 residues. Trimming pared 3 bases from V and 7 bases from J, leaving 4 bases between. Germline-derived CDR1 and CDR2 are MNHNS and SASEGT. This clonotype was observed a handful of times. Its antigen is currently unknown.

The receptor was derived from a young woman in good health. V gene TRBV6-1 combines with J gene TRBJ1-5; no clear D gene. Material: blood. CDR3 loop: CASSDWQPQHF. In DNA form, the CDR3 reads TGTGCCAGCAGTGATTGGCAGCCCCAGCATTTT.